This TCR beta chain was captured in a study of blood T cell repertoires in COVID-19. The CDR3 sequence is 14 residues long. V lost 2 bases and J lost 5, with 15 bases in between. In germline, CDR1 is GTSNPN, CDR2 SVGIG (reference sequence). Assay: immunoSEQ multiplex PCR; the TCRdb copy retains only in-frame clones and omits some. Seen here are 190,000 or so clones, roughly 80% observed once, and the top ten hold 13%. The material sequenced was peripheral blood. The chain employs TRBV30 and TRBJ1-2; D might be TRBD1 (5 bases). The clonotype was recovered from a man between 50 and 59 years old who had recovered from COVID-19. The CDR3, as DNA: TGTGCCTGGAGTACGGCAGGGTCACCGTATGGCTACACCTTC. Protein sequence: CAWSTAGSPYGYTF.